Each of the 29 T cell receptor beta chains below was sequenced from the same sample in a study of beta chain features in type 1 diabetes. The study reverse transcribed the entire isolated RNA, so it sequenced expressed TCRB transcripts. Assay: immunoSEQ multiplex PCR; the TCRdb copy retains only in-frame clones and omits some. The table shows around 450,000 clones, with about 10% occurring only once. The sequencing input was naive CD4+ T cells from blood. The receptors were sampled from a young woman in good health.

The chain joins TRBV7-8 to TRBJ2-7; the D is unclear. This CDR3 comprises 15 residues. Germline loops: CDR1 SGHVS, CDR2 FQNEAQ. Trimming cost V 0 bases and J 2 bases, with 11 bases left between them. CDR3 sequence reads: CASSLASARAYEQYV. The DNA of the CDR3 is TGTGCCAGCAGCTTAGCGTCCGCTAGGGCCTACGAGCAGTACGTC.

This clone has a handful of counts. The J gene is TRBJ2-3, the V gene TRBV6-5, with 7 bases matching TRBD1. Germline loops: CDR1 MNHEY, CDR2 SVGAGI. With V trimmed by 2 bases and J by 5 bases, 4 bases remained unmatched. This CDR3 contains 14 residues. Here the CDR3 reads CASSYDRAGDTQYF. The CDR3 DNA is TGTGCCAGCAGTTACGACAGGGCAGGAGATACGCAGTATTTT.

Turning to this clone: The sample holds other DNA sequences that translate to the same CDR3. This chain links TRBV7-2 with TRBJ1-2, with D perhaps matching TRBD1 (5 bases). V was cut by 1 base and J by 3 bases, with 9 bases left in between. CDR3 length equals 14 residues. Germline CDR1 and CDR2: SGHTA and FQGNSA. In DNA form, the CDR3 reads TGTGCCAGCAGCTTAGATAGGGGCTACTATGGCTACACCTTC. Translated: CASSLDRGYYGYTF.

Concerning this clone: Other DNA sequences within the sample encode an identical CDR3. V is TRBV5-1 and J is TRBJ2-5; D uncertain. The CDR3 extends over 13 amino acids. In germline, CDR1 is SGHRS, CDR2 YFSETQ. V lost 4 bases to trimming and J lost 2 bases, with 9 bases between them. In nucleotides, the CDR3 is TGCGCCAGCAGCCTTGGAGTTCAAGAGACCCAGTACTTC. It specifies CASSLGVQETQYF.

The CDR3 DNA reads TGTGCCAGCTCACCTACCCCAAGTACCTTCACTGAAGCTTTCTTT. Protein product: CASSPTPSTFTEAFF. The V call is TRBV18, the J call TRBJ1-1; no clear D. This CDR3 region has 15 residues. CDR1 is KGHSH and CDR2 is LQKENI in the germline V gene. Trimming pared 3 bases from V and 4 bases from J, leaving 15 bases between.

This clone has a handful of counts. The CDR3 reads CASSQERGYPSYEQYF. For the CDR3, the DNA is TGCGCCAGCAGCCAAGAGAGGGGTTACCCCTCCTACGAGCAGTACTTC. The V and J genes are TRBV4-3 and TRBJ2-7; D possibly uses TRBD1 or TRBD2 (5 bases each). This CDR3 spans 16 amino acids. Germline lookup yields CDR1 LGHNA and CDR2 YSLEER. V was clipped by 0 bases and J by 0 bases, with 12 bases between them.

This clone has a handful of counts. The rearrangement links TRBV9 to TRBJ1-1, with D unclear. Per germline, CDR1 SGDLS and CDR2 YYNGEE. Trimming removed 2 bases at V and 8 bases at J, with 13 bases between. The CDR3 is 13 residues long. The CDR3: CASSVDVRGEAFF. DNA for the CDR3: TGTGCCAGCAGCGTCGACGTTCGAGGAGAAGCTTTCTTT. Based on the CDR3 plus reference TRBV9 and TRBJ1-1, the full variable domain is DSGVTQTPKHLITATGQRVTLRCSPRSGDLSVYWYQQSLDQGLQFLIQYYNGEERAKGNILERFSAQQFPDLHSELNLSSLELGDSALYFCASSVDVRGEAFFGQGTRLTVV.

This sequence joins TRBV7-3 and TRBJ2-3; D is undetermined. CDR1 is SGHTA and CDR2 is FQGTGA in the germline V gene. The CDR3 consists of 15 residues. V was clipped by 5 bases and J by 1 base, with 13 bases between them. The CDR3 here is CASSPSRIGTDTQYF. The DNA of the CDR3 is TGTGCCAGCAGCCCCTCCCGAATAGGCACAGATACGCAGTATTTT. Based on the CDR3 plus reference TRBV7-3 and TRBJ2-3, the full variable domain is GAGVSQTPSNKVTEKGKYVELRCDPISGHTALYWYRQSLGQGPEFLIYFQGTGAADDSGLPNDRFFAVRPEGSVSTLKIQRTERGDSAVYLCASSPSRIGTDTQYFGPGTRLTVL.

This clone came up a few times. The CDR3 DNA follows: TGCAGCGTTGGATTTGATTCTGGAAACACCATATATTTT. This translates into CSVGFDSGNTIYF. The chain carries TRBV29-1 and TRBJ1-3, with D unclear. The CDR3 sequence is 13 residues long. V lost 4 bases, J lost 1 base, and 8 bases lay in between. Germline-derived CDR1 and CDR2 are SQVTM and ANQGSEA.

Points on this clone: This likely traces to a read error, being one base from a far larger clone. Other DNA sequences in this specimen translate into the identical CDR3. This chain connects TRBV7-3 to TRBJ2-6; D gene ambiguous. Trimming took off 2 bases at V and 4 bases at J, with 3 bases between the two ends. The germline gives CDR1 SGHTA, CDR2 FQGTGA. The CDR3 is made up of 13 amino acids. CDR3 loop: CASSLAGANVLTF. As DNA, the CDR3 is TGTGCCAGCAGCTTAGCCGGGGCCAACGTCCTGACTTTC.

CDR3 sequence reads: CASSGGQGATTLWGYTF. The CDR3 coding sequence is TGTGCCAGCAGTGGAGGGCAGGGGGCGACTACCCTCTGGGGCTACACCTTC. The V call is TRBV6-1, the J call TRBJ1-2, with 8 bases that match TRBD1. This CDR3 has 17 amino acids. V was clipped by 4 bases and J by 8 bases; unmatched bases: 18. Germline-derived CDR1 and CDR2 are MNHNS and SASEGT.

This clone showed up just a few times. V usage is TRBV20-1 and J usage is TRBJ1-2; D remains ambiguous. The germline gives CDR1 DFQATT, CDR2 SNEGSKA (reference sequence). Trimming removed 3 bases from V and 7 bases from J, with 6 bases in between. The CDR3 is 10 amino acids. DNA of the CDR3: TGCAGTGCTAGCGATACTGGCTACACCTTC. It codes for CSASDTGYTF.

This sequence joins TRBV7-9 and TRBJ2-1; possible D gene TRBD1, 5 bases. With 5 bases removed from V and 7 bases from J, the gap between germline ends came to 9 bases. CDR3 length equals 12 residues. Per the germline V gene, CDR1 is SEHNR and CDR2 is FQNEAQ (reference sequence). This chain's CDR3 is CASSIQDNEQFF. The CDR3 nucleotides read TGTGCCAGCAGCATACAGGATAATGAGCAGTTCTTC. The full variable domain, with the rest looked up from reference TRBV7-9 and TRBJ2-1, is DTGVSQNPRHKITKRGQNVTFRCDPISEHNRLYWYRQTLGQGPEFLTYFQNEAQLEKSRLLSDRFSAERPKGSFSTLEIQRTEQGDSAMYLCASSIQDNEQFFGPGTRLTVL.

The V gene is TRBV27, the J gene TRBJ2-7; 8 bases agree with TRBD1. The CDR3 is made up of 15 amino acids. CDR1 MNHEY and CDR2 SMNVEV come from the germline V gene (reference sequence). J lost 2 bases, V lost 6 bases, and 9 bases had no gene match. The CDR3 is CASRKQGGGAYEQYF. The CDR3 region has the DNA TGTGCCAGCAGAAAACAGGGGGGTGGGGCCTACGAGCAGTACTTC.

The CDR3 DNA is TGTGCCAGCATTGGACAGAACTATGGCTACACCTTC. Translation gives CASIGQNYGYTF. The chain couples TRBV2 to TRBJ1-2, with D possibly being TRBD1 (6 bases). Looked up from germline, CDR1 is SNHLY and CDR2 is FYNNEI. CDR3 size: 12 residues. V lost 7 bases, J lost 2 bases, and 8 bases lay in between. The full variable domain, rest sourced from reference TRBV2 and TRBJ1-2, is EPEVTQTPSHQVTQMGQEVILRCVPISNHLYFYWYRQILGQKVEFLVSFYNNEISEKSEIFDDQFSVERPDGSNFTLKIRSTKLEDSAMYFCASIGQNYGYTFGSGTRLTVV.

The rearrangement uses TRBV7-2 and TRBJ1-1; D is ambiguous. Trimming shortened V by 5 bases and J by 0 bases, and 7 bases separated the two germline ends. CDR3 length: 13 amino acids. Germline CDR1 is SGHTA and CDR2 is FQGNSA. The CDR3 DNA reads TGTGCCAGCAGCATTAGGGTGAACACTGAAGCTTTCTTT. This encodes CASSIRVNTEAFF.

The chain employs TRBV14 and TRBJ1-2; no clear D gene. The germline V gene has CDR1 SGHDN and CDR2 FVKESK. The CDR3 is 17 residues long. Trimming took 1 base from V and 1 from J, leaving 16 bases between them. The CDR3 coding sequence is TGTGCCAGCAGCCAAGCGGGCTGGGCGCCCCGTAACTATGGCTACACCTTC. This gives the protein CASSQAGWAPRNYGYTF. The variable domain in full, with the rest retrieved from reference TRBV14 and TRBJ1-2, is EAGVTQFPSHSVIEKGQTVTLRCDPISGHDNLYWYRRVMGKEIKFLLHFVKESKQDESGMPNNRFLAERTGGTYSTLKVQPAELEDSGVYFCASSQAGWAPRNYGYTFGSGTRLTVV.

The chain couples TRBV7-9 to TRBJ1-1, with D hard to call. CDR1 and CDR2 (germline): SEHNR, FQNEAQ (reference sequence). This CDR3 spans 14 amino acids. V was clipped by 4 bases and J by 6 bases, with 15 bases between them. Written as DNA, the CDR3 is TGTGCCAGCAGCTCCCGGAGTGAGCGCGCTGAAGCTTTCTTT. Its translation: CASSSRSERAEAFF.

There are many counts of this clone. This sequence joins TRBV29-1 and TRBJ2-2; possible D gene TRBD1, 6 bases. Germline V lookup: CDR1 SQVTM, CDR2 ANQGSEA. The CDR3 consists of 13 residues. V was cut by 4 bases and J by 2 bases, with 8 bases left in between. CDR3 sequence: CSVARGNTGELFF. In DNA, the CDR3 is TGCAGCGTTGCCAGGGGCAACACCGGGGAGCTGTTTTTT.

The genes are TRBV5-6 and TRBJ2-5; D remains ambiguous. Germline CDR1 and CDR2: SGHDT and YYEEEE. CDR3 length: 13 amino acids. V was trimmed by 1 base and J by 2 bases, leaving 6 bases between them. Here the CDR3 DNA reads TGTGCCAGCAGCTTGTGGCTTCAAGAGACCCAGTACTTC. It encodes CASSLWLQETQYF.

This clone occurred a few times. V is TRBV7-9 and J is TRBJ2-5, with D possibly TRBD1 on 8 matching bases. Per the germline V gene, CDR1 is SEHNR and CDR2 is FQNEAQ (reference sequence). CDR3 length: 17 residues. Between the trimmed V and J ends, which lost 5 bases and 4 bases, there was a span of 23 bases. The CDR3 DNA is TGTGCCAGCAGCACCCGACAGGGGAGGGCCTTAGGAGAGACCCAGTACTTC. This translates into CASSTRQGRALGETQYF.

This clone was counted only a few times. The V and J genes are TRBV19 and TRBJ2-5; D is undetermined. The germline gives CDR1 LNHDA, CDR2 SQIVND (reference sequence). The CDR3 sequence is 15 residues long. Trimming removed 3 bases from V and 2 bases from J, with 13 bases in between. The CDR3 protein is CASSIGRRIQETQYF. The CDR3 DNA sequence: TGTGCCAGTAGTATTGGTCGACGGATTCAAGAGACCCAGTACTTC.

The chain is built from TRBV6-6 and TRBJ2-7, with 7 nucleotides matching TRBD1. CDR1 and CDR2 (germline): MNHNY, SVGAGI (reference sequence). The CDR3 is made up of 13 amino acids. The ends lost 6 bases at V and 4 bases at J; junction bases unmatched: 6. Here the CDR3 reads CASSPRGKYEQYV. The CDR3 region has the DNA TGTGCCAGCAGCCCCAGGGGGAAATACGAGCAGTACGTC.

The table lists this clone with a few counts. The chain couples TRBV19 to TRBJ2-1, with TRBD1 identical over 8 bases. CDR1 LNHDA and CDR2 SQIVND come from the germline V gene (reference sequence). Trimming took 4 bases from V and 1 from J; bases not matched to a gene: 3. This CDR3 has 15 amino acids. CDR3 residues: CASSTQGASYNEQFF. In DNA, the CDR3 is TGTGCCAGTAGTACTCAGGGGGCGTCCTACAATGAGCAGTTCTTC.

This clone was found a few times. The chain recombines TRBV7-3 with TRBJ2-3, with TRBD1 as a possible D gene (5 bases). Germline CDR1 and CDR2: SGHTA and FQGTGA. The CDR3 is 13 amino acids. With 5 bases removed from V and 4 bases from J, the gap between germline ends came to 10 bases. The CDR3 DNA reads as TGTGCCAGCAGCGATCGACAGTCAGATACGCAGTATTTT. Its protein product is CASSDRQSDTQYF.

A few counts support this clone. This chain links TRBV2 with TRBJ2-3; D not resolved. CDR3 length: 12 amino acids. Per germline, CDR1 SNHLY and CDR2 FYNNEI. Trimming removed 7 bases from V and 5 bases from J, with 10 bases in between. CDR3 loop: CASKLAGDTQYF. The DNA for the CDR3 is TGTGCCAGCAAGCTCGCAGGAGATACGCAGTATTTT.

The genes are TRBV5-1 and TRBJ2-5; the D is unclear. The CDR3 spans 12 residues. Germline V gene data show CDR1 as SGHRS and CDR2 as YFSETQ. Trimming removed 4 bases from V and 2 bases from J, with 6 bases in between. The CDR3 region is CASSVRQETQYF. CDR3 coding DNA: TGCGCCAGCAGCGTACGACAAGAGACCCAGTACTTC.

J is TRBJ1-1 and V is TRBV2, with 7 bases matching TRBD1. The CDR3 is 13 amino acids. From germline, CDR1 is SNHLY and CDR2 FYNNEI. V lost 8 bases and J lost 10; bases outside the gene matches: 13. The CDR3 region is CASLRGAQGLAFF. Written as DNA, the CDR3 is TGTGCCAGCCTCCGTGGGGCACAGGGGTTAGCTTTCTTT.

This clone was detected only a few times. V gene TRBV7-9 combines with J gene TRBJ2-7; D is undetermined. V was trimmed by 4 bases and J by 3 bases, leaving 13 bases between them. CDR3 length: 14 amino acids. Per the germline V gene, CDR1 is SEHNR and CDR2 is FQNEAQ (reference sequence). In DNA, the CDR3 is TGTGCCAGCAGCTCCATATATACCATCTACGAGCAGTACTTC. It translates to CASSSIYTIYEQYF.